One and the same sample provided the 15 T cell receptor beta chains below, sequenced in a study of blood T cells in healthy people across ages. A second roughly 6 to 11 cycle PCR used barcoded and J-beta primers. A single record per CDR3 protein comes from TCRdb applying MiXCR to the 5' RACE reads. The sample lists roughly 800,000 distinct CDR3 sequences, roughly 24% occurring once. The same sample was also used in a study of T cells of mothers and their children.

The sequenced material came from blood. The receptor set was obtained from a boy between 5 and 17 years old in good health.

This clonotype was picked up a small number of times. This chain's CDR3 is CASSPLDRFHTEAFF. The CDR3 DNA reads TGTGCCAGCAGCCCCCTCGACAGGTTCCACACTGAAGCTTTCTTT. The rearrangement links TRBV6-5 to TRBJ1-1, with a possible D match to TRBD1 (6 bases). The CDR3 loop spans 15 amino acids. CDR1 MNHEY and CDR2 SVGAGI come from the germline V gene. V gave up 6 bases and J gave up 3 bases, with 17 bases separating them.

The chain uses TRBV18 and TRBJ2-5, with TRBD1 matching 7 bases. J gave up 6 bases and V 2 bases, and 9 bases lay outside the gene matches. This CDR3 spans 15 amino acids. CDR1 and CDR2 (germline): KGHSH, LQKENI. DNA of the CDR3: TGTGCCAGCTCACCAGAAGACAGGGTCCAGCAGACCCAGTACTTC. Translated: CASSPEDRVQQTQYF.

The chain combines TRBV11-2 with TRBJ1-1; 7 nucleotides agree with TRBD1. The germline CDR1 and CDR2 sequences are SGHAT and FQNNGV. This CDR3 region has 14 residues. The trim removed 1 base at V and 6 bases at J, leaving 5 bases unmatched. CDR3 residues: CASSLGVTGAEAFF. Written as DNA, the CDR3 is TGTGCCAGCAGCTTAGGCGTAACAGGGGCTGAAGCTTTCTTT.

Points on this clonotype: The junction differs from germline at one of its ends, possibly a read error. This chain joins TRBV18 and TRBJ1-2; TRBD1 is a possible D gene (6 bases). Germline lookup yields CDR1 KGHSH and CDR2 LQKENI. The CDR3 is 17 residues long. In DNA, the CDR3 is TGTGTCAGCTCACCACCTTCTGGACCGGCGGGGGGGCCTGGCTACACCTTC. Translating gives CVSSPPSGPAGGPGYTF.

The V and J genes are TRBV20-1 and TRBJ1-4; D unclear. The V and J ends lost 7 bases and 4 bases respectively, with 10 bases between them. Germline CDR1 is DFQATT and CDR2 is SNEGSKA (reference sequence). There are 12 residues in the CDR3. The CDR3 DNA follows: TGCAGTGGTGAGACATATAATGAAAAACTGTTTTTT. Protein product: CSGETYNEKLFF.

This clonotype was detected only a few times. The genes are TRBV7-8 and TRBJ2-7, with 8 nucleotides matching TRBD1. The CDR3 totals 15 residues. Germline V CDR1 and CDR2: SGHVS, FQNEAQ. Unmatched junction bases numbered 10, after V lost 5 bases and J lost 4 bases. The chain's CDR3 is CASSPYRDRSYEQYF. CDR3 bases: TGTGCCAGCAGCCCATACCGGGACAGGTCTTACGAGCAGTACTTC.

CDR3 nucleotides: TGTGCCAGCTCACGAGGGGACAGGGCCTACAATGAGCAGTTCTTC. Its protein is CASSRGDRAYNEQFF. The chain has TRBV7-9 and TRBJ2-1; 9 positions match TRBD1. The V and J ends lost 8 bases and 2 bases, in that order; junction bases with no gene match: 7. CDR3 length: 15 residues. CDR1 and CDR2 (germline): SEHNR, FQNEAQ (reference sequence).

This clonotype was seen ten or more times. V gene TRBV29-1 combines with J gene TRBJ2-5, with D hard to call. V lost 2 bases, J lost 1 base, and 11 bases lay in between. Germline V gives CDR1 SQVTM, CDR2 ANQGSEA. The CDR3 is 14 residues long. CDR3 in amino acids: CSVETRRLQETQYF. CDR3 nucleotides: TGCAGCGTTGAAACCCGGCGGCTCCAAGAGACCCAGTACTTC.

The chain carries TRBV12-3 or TRBV12-4 and TRBJ2-7, with TRBD2 matching over 10 bases. Trimming took 1 base from V and 2 from J; bases not matched to a gene: 5. The CDR3 is 16 residues long. The CDR3 reads CASSLGGSGGTYEQYF. CDR3 bases: TGTGCCAGCAGTTTAGGAGGTAGCGGGGGGACCTACGAGCAGTACTTC.

The chain is built from TRBV7-9 and TRBJ2-7; D may correspond to TRBD1 or TRBD2 (5 bases each). The CDR3 covers 15 residues. V was shortened by 8 bases and J by 7 bases, with 24 bases between the two germline ends. Germline V gene lookup returns CDR1 SEHNR and CDR2 FQNEAQ (reference sequence). CDR3 amino acids: CASGEGQGVVREQYF. The CDR3 nucleotides read TGTGCCAGCGGAGAGGGGCAGGGAGTAGTAAGGGAGCAGTACTTC.

V usage is TRBV5-1 and J usage is TRBJ2-3; 10 nucleotides agree with TRBD2. This CDR3 spans 17 amino acids. CDR1 and CDR2 from the germline V gene are SGHRS and YFSETQ. Losses at the gene ends were 4 bases for V and 1 base for J; bases not matched to a gene: 9. The chain's CDR3 is CASSPLAGEAGTDTQYF. CDR3 coding DNA: TGCGCCAGCAGCCCTCTAGCGGGGGAGGCGGGCACAGATACGCAGTATTTT.

The V and J genes are TRBV18 and TRBJ2-4; 8 bases map to TRBD2. Germline V gives CDR1 KGHSH, CDR2 LQKENI. Trimming took 2 bases from V and 9 from J; bases not matched to a gene: 9. The CDR3 length is 15 residues. Here the CDR3 DNA reads TGTGCCAGCTCACCAATCGCGGGGGGCCTTCTCATTCAGTACTTC. Translation gives CASSPIAGGLLIQYF.

The V gene is TRBV7-2, the J gene TRBJ2-1, with D tentatively TRBD1 or TRBD2 (5 bases each). There are 16 residues in the CDR3. CDR1 SGHTA and CDR2 FQGNSA come from the germline V gene. Trimming left V 3 bases short and J 0 bases short, with 12 bases between. The CDR3 DNA reads TGTGCCAGCAGCTTCCTGGGACGGAGCTCCTACAATGAGCAGTTCTTC. This sequence encodes CASSFLGRSSYNEQFF.

The rearrangement uses TRBV27 and TRBJ2-1; TRBD2 is a possible D gene (5 bases). The V end was cut by 7 bases, the J end by 0 bases, with 13 bases between. The germline V gene has CDR1 MNHEY and CDR2 SMNVEV (reference sequence). CDR3 size: 15 residues. CDR3 bases: TGTGCCAGCACCCAGAGGGCGAGCTCCTACAATGAGCAGTTCTTC. It encodes CASTQRASSYNEQFF.

The chain recombines TRBV10-3 with TRBJ1-3; D remains ambiguous. CDR1 and CDR2 (germline): ENHRY, SYGVKD. The CDR3 covers 14 residues. V was shortened by 3 bases and J by 1 base, with 7 bases between the two germline ends. The CDR3 DNA sequence: TGTGCCATCAGTGATGGAGGGTCTGGAAACACCATATATTTT. Its protein product is CAISDGGSGNTIYF.